This is a list of T cell receptor beta chains from one sample in a study of cytomegalovirus exposure and HLA in healthy donors. The repertoire was sequenced with immunoSEQ multiplex PCR; TCRdb's copy has only in-frame clones and lacks some. The sample records around 180,000 clones, around three quarters being singletons. The sequencing sample was made of PBMCs. All receptors come from a man in his forties or fifties in good health and CMV-seronegative. Each CDR3 is given with its conserved first and last residue. Fields, in order: clone size, D gene, V gene, J gene, CDR3 DNA, CDR3 protein. A D gene is named only where the DNA matches it firmly. A clone size is listed for some rows: how often the clone was seen (once, few, many), or a class if it is expanded.

-	TRBD1	TRBV7-2	TRBJ1-4	TGTGCCAGCAGCATAACAGGGGGACCTAATGAAAAACTGTTTTTT	CASSITGGPNEKLFF
few	TRBD1	TRBV5-1	TRBJ2-3	TGCGCCAGCAGATTTGAAGGACAGGCTAAAGATACGCAGTATTTT	CASRFEGQAKDTQYF
-	-	TRBV5-5	TRBJ1-2	TGTGCCAGCAGCTTAGACTCAGGGAAAGGCGGCTACACCTTC	CASSLDSGKGGYTF
-	TRBD2	TRBV18	TRBJ2-7	TGTGCCAGCTCAATGACTAGCCTTATCTCCTACGAGCAGTACTTC	CASSMTSLISYEQYF
-	-	TRBV9	TRBJ2-3	TGTGCCAGCAGCGTAGGCCCCGGTACAGATACGCAGTATTTT	CASSVGPGTDTQYF
-	TRBD1	TRBV10-3	TRBJ1-2	TGTGCCATCAGTTCTGGACAGGCCAGATCTGAGTATGGCTACACCTTC	CAISSGQARSEYGYTF
-	TRBD1	TRBV2	TRBJ1-3	TGTGCCAGCAAAGGGACAGACGCTGGAAACACCATATATTTT	CASKGTDAGNTIYF
-	TRBD1	TRBV5-4	TRBJ1-1	TGTGCCAGCAGCTGGCTTGACAGGGGTGCAACTGAAGCTTTCTTT	CASSWLDRGATEAFF
-	-	TRBV14	TRBJ2-7	TGTGCCAGCAGCCAAGTGGGCGGCTCCAGGGGCAACGAGCAGTACTTC	CASSQVGGSRGNEQYF
few	-	TRBV6-1	TRBJ2-7	TGTGCCAGCAGTGAAAGTCTATCGACCTACGAGCAGTACTTC	CASSESLSTYEQYF
-	-	TRBV7-3	TRBJ2-2	TGTGCCAGCAGCCTTCCCAGCGGGGAGCTGTTTTTT	CASSLPSGELFF
-	TRBD2	TRBV5-5	TRBJ2-5	TGTGCCAGCAGCTACTCACCGGGACTAGCCAACCAAGAGACCCAGTACTTC	CASSYSPGLANQETQYF
-	TRBD1	TRBV7-2	TRBJ2-7	TGTGCCAGCAGCTTCGGACAGGGGGGAAACTACGAGCAGTACTTC	CASSFGQGGNYEQYF
-	TRBD1	TRBV7-9	TRBJ2-7	TGTGCCAGCAGCTTACTGGGGACAGGGATATCCTACGAGCAGTACTTC	CASSLLGTGISYEQYF
-	TRBD1	TRBV5-1	TRBJ1-1	TGCGCCAGCAGCTCGGGACAGGGGGAGGGGAACACTGAAGCTTTCTTT	CASSSGQGEGNTEAFF
-	TRBD1	TRBV15	TRBJ2-5	TGTGCCACCAGCAGGTGGACAGGGGGAAAAGGGGAGACCCAGTACTTC	CATSRWTGGKGETQYF
-	-	TRBV18	TRBJ1-2	TGTGCCAGCAAATCGGAAACCAGGGATGGCTACACCTTC	CASKSETRDGYTF
-	TRBD1	TRBV2	TRBJ2-2	TGTGCCAGCAGGGCGACAGGGGCGAACACCGGGGAGCTGTTTTTT	CASRATGANTGELFF
-	-	TRBV29-1	TRBJ1-2	TGCAGCGTTGAACAGGAACTAGGGAATGGCTACACCTTC	CSVEQELGNGYTF
-	-	TRBV2	TRBJ2-3	TGTGCCAGCAGTGTAGGAGGGACGAGCACAGATACGCAGTATTTT	CASSVGGTSTDTQYF